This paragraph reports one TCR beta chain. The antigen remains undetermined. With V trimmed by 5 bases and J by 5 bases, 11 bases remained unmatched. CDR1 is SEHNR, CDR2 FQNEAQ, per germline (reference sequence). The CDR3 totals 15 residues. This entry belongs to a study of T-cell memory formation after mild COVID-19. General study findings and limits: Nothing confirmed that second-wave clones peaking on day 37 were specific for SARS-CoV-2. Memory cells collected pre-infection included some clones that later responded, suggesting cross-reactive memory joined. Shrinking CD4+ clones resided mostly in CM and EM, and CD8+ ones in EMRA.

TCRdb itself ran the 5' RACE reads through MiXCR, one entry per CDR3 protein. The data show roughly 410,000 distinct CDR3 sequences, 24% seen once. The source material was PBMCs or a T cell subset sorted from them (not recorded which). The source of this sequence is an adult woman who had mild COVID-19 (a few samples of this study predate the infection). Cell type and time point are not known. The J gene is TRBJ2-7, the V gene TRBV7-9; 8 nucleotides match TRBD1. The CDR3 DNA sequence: TGTGCCAGCAGCCCAGGGGGGACAGGTCTCGACGAGCAGTACTTC. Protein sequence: CASSPGGTGLDEQYF.